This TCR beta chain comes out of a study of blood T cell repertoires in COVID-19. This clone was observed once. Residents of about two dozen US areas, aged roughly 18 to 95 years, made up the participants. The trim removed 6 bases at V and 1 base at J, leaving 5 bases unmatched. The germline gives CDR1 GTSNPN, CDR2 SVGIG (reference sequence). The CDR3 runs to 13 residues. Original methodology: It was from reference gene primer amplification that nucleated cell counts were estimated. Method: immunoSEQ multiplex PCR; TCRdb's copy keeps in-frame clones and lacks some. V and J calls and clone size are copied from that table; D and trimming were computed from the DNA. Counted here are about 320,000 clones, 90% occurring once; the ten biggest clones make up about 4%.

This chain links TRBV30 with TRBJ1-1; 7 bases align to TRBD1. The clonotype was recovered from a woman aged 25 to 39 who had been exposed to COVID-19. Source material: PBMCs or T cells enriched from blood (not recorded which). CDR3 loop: CACQGEKNTEAFF. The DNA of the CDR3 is TGTGCCTGCCAGGGGGAAAAGAACACTGAAGCTTTCTTT.